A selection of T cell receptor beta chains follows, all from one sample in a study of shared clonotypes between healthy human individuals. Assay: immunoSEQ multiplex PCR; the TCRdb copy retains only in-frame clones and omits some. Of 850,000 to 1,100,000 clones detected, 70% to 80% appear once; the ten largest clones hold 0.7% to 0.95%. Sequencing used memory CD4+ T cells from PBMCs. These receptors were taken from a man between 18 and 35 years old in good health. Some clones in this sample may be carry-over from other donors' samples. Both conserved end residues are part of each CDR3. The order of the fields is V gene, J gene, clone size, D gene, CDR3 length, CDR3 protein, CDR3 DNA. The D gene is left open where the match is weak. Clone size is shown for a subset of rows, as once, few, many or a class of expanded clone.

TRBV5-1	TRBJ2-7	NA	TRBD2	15	CASSISGVSSYEQYF	TGCGCCAGCAGCATTAGCGGGGTTAGCTCCTACGAGCAGTACTTC
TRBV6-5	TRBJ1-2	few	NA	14	CASSRRTGSYGYTF	TGTGCCAGCAGCCGCAGGACCGGTTCCTATGGCTACACCTTC
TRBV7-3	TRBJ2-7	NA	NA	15	CASSSSGGGTYEQYF	TGTGCCAGCAGCTCCTCCGGTGGGGGAACCTACGAGCAGTACTTC
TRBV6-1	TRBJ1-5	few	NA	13	CASTESTYQPQHF	TGTGCCAGCACAGAGAGTACTTATCAGCCCCAGCATTTT
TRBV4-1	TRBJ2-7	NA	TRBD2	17	CASSQVSGAGEGYEQYF	TGCGCCAGCAGCCAAGTGAGCGGAGCGGGAGAGGGTTACGAGCAGTACTTC
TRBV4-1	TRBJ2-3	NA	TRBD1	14	CASSRDRGTDTQYF	TGCGCCAGCAGCCGGGACAGGGGTACAGATACGCAGTATTTT
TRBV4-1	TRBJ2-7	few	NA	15	CASSQGRAESYEQYF	TGCGCCAGCAGCCAAGGTCGCGCCGAGTCCTACGAGCAGTACTTC
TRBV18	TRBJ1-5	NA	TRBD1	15	CASSPKGQANQPQHF	TGTGCCAGCTCACCTAAAGGACAGGCCAATCAGCCCCAGCATTTT
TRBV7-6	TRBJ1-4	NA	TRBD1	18	CASSPYTGGGAKNEKLFF	TGTGCCAGCAGCCCTTATACAGGGGGTGGCGCGAAAAATGAAAAACTGTTTTTT
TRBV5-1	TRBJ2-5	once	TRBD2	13	CASSFSGGETQYF	TGCGCCAGCAGCTTTTCGGGGGGAGAGACCCAGTACTTC
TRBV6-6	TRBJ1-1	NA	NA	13	CASKSSSNTEAFF	TGTGCCAGCAAGTCCTCGTCGAACACTGAAGCTTTCTTT
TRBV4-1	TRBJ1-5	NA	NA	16	CASSQVGTLPGQPQHF	TGCGCCAGCAGCCAAGTGGGGACGCTCCCCGGGCAGCCCCAGCATTTT
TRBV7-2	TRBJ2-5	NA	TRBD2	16	CASSPLGSGAQETQYF	TGTGCCAGCAGCCCCTTGGGTAGCGGGGCACAAGAGACCCAGTACTTC
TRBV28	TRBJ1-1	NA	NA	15	CASSLDGKGRSEAFF	TGTGCCAGCAGTTTAGACGGAAAAGGCAGGTCTGAAGCTTTCTTT
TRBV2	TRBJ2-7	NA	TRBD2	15	CASSVDLAGLYEQYF	TGTGCCAGCAGTGTGGACCTAGCGGGGCTCTACGAGCAGTACTTC
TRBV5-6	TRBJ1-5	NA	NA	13	CASSAGPDQPQHF	TGTGCCAGCAGCGCGGGCCCCGATCAGCCCCAGCATTTT
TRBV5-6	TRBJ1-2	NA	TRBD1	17	CASSRGQGILRDYGYTF	TGTGCCAGCAGCCGGGGACAGGGAATTTTGCGGGACTATGGCTACACCTTC